Sequencing of this T cell receptor beta chain was carried out in a study of identical twins. This clonotype was counted many times. TCRdb redid the calling of the 5' RACE reads with MiXCR, one entry per CDR3 protein. The sample contains about 200,000 distinct CDR3 sequences, more than 9% of which appear only once. The CDR3 is 16 residues long. V lost 3 bases and J 4 bases, leaving 20 bases between the germline ends. The germline gives CDR1 DFQATT, CDR2 SNEGSKA (reference sequence). This clonotype was sampled from a man aged 45-65 years in good health. The sequencing input was memory T cells sorted from blood. The chain recombines TRBV20-1 with TRBJ2-3; maybe TRBD2 (6 bases). In DNA, the CDR3 is TGCAGTGCTAGGAGTCTTCTGGACGGGGGACCAGATACGCAGTATTTT. Translating it yields CSARSLLDGGPDTQYF.